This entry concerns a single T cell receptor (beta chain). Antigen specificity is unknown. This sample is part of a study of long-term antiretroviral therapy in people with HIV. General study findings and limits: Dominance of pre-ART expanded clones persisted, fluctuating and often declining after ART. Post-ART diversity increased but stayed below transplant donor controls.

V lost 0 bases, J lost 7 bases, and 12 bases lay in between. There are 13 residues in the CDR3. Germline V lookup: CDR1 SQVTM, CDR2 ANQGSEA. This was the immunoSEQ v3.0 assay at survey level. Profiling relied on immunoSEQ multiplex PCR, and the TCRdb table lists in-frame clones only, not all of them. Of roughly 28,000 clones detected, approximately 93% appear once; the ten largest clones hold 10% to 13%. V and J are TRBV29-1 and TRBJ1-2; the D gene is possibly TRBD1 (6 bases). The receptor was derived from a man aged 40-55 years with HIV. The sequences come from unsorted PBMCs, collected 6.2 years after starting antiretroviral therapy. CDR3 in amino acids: CSVEDWGGSGYTF. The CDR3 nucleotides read TGCAGCGTTGAAGATTGGGGGGGCAGTGGCTACACCTTC.